Listed below are T cell receptor beta chains from one sample, sequenced in a study of CD8 T cells in ankylosing spondylitis. In TCRdb, the 5' RACE reads were re-called with MiXCR into one record per CDR3 protein. The sample includes about 840,000 distinct CDR3 sequences, about an eighth seen only once; the top ten take about 0.49%. Sequencing was done on a sample of blood, either unsorted or a sorted T cell fraction (not recorded which). These receptors were obtained from a male donor with ankylosing spondylitis. Both conserved end residues are part of each CDR3. D genes are given only for firm matches. Clone size, where shown, is once, few, many, or a class for clones that have expanded.

abundance: many; v_gene: TRBV4-3; d_gene: NA; j_gene: TRBJ1-2; CDR3aa: CASSQDFRVGNYGYTF; CDR3nt: TGCGCCAGCAGCCAAGATTTCAGGGTTGGAAACTATGGCTACACCTTC
abundance: few; v_gene: TRBV7-8; d_gene: NA; j_gene: TRBJ2-1; CDR3aa: CASSVGLNEQFF; CDR3nt: TGTGCCAGCAGCGTTGGCCTGAATGAGCAGTTCTTC
abundance: many; v_gene: TRBV29-1; d_gene: NA; j_gene: TRBJ2-7; CDR3aa: CSVETGRGRKDYEQYF; CDR3nt: TGCAGCGTTGAAACGGGGAGGGGGCGGAAAGACTACGAGCAGTACTTC
abundance: NA; v_gene: TRBV5-1; d_gene: NA; j_gene: TRBJ1-6; CDR3aa: CASNPGPQAVGSPLHF; CDR3nt: TGCGCCAGCAACCCTGGACCCCAAGCTGTTGGTTCACCCCTCCACTTT
abundance: few; v_gene: TRBV7-2; d_gene: NA; j_gene: TRBJ2-6; CDR3aa: CASRQTGNSGANVLTF; CDR3nt: TGTGCCAGCAGACAAACAGGGAACTCTGGGGCCAACGTCCTGACTTTC
abundance: many; v_gene: TRBV7-2; d_gene: NA; j_gene: TRBJ2-7; CDR3aa: CASSLQGARQYF; CDR3nt: TGTGCCAGCAGCTTACAGGGAGCGAGGCAGTACTTC
abundance: few; v_gene: TRBV7-2; d_gene: NA; j_gene: TRBJ1-1; CDR3aa: CASSLEQVGGGTEAFF; CDR3nt: TGTGCCAGCAGCTTAGAACAGGTGGGTGGAGGAACTGAAGCTTTCTTT
abundance: few; v_gene: TRBV4-2; d_gene: TRBD2; j_gene: TRBJ2-1; CDR3aa: CASSLGSSGGSEQFF; CDR3nt: TGTGCCAGCAGCCTTGGTAGTAGCGGGGGGTCCGAGCAGTTCTTC
abundance: NA; v_gene: TRBV20-1; d_gene: TRBD2; j_gene: TRBJ2-3; CDR3aa: CSARALAVITDTQYF; CDR3nt: TGCAGTGCTAGAGCACTAGCGGTTATCACAGATACGCAGTATTTT
abundance: NA; v_gene: TRBV29-1; d_gene: NA; j_gene: TRBJ2-5; CDR3aa: CSGQEAFLEAQYF; CDR3nt: TGCAGCGGTCAAGAGGCTTTCCTGGAGGCCCAGTACTTC
abundance: many; v_gene: TRBV7-2; d_gene: TRBD1; j_gene: TRBJ2-3; CDR3aa: CASSPGGAGYTQYF; CDR3nt: TGTGCCAGCAGCCCAGGGGGCGCGGGATATACGCAGTATTTT
abundance: NA; v_gene: TRBV6-5; d_gene: NA; j_gene: TRBJ1-1; CDR3aa: CASTGPSGAFF; CDR3nt: TGTGCCTCCACCGGGCCGTCGGGAGCTTTCTTT
abundance: few; v_gene: TRBV20-1; d_gene: NA; j_gene: TRBJ2-7; CDR3aa: CSAAGQPYEQYF; CDR3nt: TGCAGTGCGGCTGGACAGCCCTACGAGCAGTACTTC
abundance: NA; v_gene: TRBV29-1; d_gene: NA; j_gene: TRBJ1-1; CDR3aa: CSVDGGPEGWTEAFF; CDR3nt: TGCAGCGTTGACGGTGGACCCGAGGGGTGGACTGAAGCTTTCTTT
abundance: NA; v_gene: TRBV20-1; d_gene: NA; j_gene: TRBJ1-2; CDR3aa: CSAGVLTGGYTF; CDR3nt: TGCAGTGCTGGGGTCCTGACGGGAGGCTACACCTTC
abundance: NA; v_gene: TRBV5-1; d_gene: TRBD1; j_gene: TRBJ1-2; CDR3aa: CASSLAPTGQVYGYTF; CDR3nt: TGCGCCAGCAGCTTGGCTCCAACGGGACAGGTTTATGGCTACACCTTC
abundance: many; v_gene: TRBV5-1; d_gene: NA; j_gene: TRBJ2-1; CDR3aa: CASSLVSSLPYNEQFF; CDR3nt: TGCGCCAGCAGCTTGGTTTCATCACTACCTTACAATGAGCAGTTCTTC
abundance: NA; v_gene: TRBV4-1; d_gene: NA; j_gene: TRBJ1-5; CDR3aa: CASSQGLSQGPQHF; CDR3nt: TGCGCCAGCAGCCAAGGGTTATCTCAGGGGCCCCAGCATTTT
abundance: NA; v_gene: TRBV10-3; d_gene: NA; j_gene: TRBJ2-5; CDR3aa: CAISEFRGETQYF; CDR3nt: TGTGCCATCAGTGAGTTTCGGGGAGAGACCCAGTACTTC
abundance: NA; v_gene: TRBV15; d_gene: NA; j_gene: TRBJ1-4; CDR3aa: CATSREGRNEKLFF; CDR3nt: TGTGCCACCAGCAGAGAGGGGCGGAATGAAAAACTGTTTTTT
abundance: few; v_gene: TRBV14; d_gene: TRBD1; j_gene: TRBJ2-2; CDR3aa: CASSQAWTGYTGELFF; CDR3nt: TGTGCCAGCAGCCAAGCGTGGACAGGGTACACCGGGGAGCTGTTTTTT
abundance: few; v_gene: TRBV5-1; d_gene: TRBD1; j_gene: TRBJ2-5; CDR3aa: CASSVLTGGGEETQYF; CDR3nt: TGCGCCAGCAGCGTCTTAACAGGGGGCGGAGAGGAGACCCAGTACTTC
abundance: NA; v_gene: TRBV25-1; d_gene: NA; j_gene: TRBJ2-3; CDR3aa: CASRSVQTDTQYF; CDR3nt: TGTGCCAGCAGGTCGGTCCAGACAGATACGCAGTATTTT
abundance: few; v_gene: TRBV11-2; d_gene: TRBD2; j_gene: TRBJ2-2; CDR3aa: CASSLRPSGGANTGELFF; CDR3nt: TGTGCCAGCAGCTTAAGGCCTAGCGGGGGAGCGAACACCGGGGAGCTGTTTTTT
abundance: few; v_gene: TRBV20-1; d_gene: NA; j_gene: TRBJ1-1; CDR3aa: CSARDLMNTEAFF; CDR3nt: TGCAGTGCTAGAGACCTTATGAACACTGAAGCTTTCTTT
abundance: few; v_gene: TRBV20-1; d_gene: TRBD1; j_gene: TRBJ2-7; CDR3aa: CSAYGTGIFDEQYF; CDR3nt: TGCAGTGCGTATGGGACAGGGATCTTCGACGAGCAGTACTTC
abundance: few; v_gene: TRBV5-1; d_gene: NA; j_gene: TRBJ1-3; CDR3aa: CASSEDSSGNTIYF; CDR3nt: TGCGCCAGCAGCGAGGACAGCTCTGGAAACACCATATATTTT
abundance: few; v_gene: TRBV4-2; d_gene: NA; j_gene: TRBJ2-7; CDR3aa: CASSQESGTLYEQYF; CDR3nt: TGTGCCAGCAGCCAAGAATCCGGGACACTGTACGAGCAGTACTTC
abundance: NA; v_gene: TRBV5-1; d_gene: NA; j_gene: TRBJ1-5; CDR3aa: CASSLESSNQPQHF; CDR3nt: TGCGCCAGCAGCTTAGAGAGCAGCAATCAGCCCCAGCATTTT
abundance: few; v_gene: TRBV29-1; d_gene: TRBD1; j_gene: TRBJ2-3; CDR3aa: CSVVGQGAIDTQYF; CDR3nt: TGCAGCGTTGTAGGACAGGGGGCGATAGATACGCAGTATTTT
abundance: few; v_gene: TRBV5-6; d_gene: NA; j_gene: TRBJ2-7; CDR3aa: CASSSGPNGGEQYF; CDR3nt: TGTGCCAGCAGCTCGGGCCCCAATGGCGGCGAGCAGTACTTC
abundance: few; v_gene: TRBV7-2; d_gene: NA; j_gene: TRBJ2-4; CDR3aa: CASSLVRSGLAKNIQYF; CDR3nt: TGTGCCAGCAGCTTAGTTAGGTCGGGTCTAGCCAAAAACATTCAGTACTTC
abundance: NA; v_gene: TRBV12-3/TRBV12-4; d_gene: NA; j_gene: TRBJ1-6; CDR3aa: CASSEARGWFSPLHF; CDR3nt: TGTGCCAGCAGCGAGGCCAGGGGTTGGTTTTCACCCCTCCACTTT
abundance: NA; v_gene: TRBV4-1; d_gene: NA; j_gene: TRBJ2-2; CDR3aa: CAGGRGDSNTGELFF; CDR3nt: TGCGCCGGGGGGAGGGGGGACAGCAACACCGGGGAGCTGTTTTTT
abundance: NA; v_gene: TRBV10-3; d_gene: TRBD1; j_gene: TRBJ2-5; CDR3aa: CAISEPQQGQETQYF; CDR3nt: TGTGCCATCAGTGAGCCTCAACAGGGGCAAGAGACCCAGTACTTC